These 17 T cell receptor beta chains were sequenced from one sample in a study of OX40 agonist ivuxolimab in advanced cancers. Library method: the immunoSEQ multiplex PCR assay. In TCRdb, the immuneACCESS table is reduced to in-frame sequences with V and J assigned. These tables do not hold every clone; where another copy was compared, an unresolved V gene accounts for under half, and the others remain unexplained. In all, the sample holds some 60,000 clones, and 86% of those were seen once. Of the sample, around 3.6% falls within the top ten clones. The specimen was CD4+ or CD8+ T cells sorted from blood, collected in a trial of the OX40 agonist ivuxolimab. These receptor sequences come from an adult with an advanced solid tumor such as melanoma, head and neck, liver or kidney cancer.

The chain combines TRBV5-1 with TRBJ1-1; D perhaps matches TRBD1 (6 bases). From germline, CDR1 is SGHRS and CDR2 YFSETQ. The CDR3 is made up of 15 amino acids. V dropped 3 bases and J dropped 0 bases, with 12 bases sitting between them. DNA of the CDR3: TGCGCCAGCAGCTCTGCGACAGGAATGAACACTGAAGCTTTCTTT. Translating it yields CASSSATGMNTEAFF.

The V gene is TRBV6-6, the J gene TRBJ2-1; a possible D gene is TRBD2 (5 bases). This CDR3 region has 15 residues. Germline lookup yields CDR1 MNHNY and CDR2 SVGAGI (reference sequence). Trimming took 3 bases from V and 3 from J, leaving 12 bases between them. CDR3 residues: CASSYNGNIYNEQFF. As DNA, the CDR3 is TGTGCCAGCAGTTATAACGGGAACATCTACAATGAGCAGTTCTTC.

DNA of the CDR3: TGTGCCAGCAGCCCCGGGACATATAACACCGGGGAGCTGTTTTTT. Encoded protein: CASSPGTYNTGELFF. This chain joins TRBV11-3 and TRBJ2-2; perhaps TRBD1 as D (6 bases). CDR3 length: 15 amino acids. The V end lost 5 bases, the J end lost 2 bases, and 12 bases lay between the germline ends. The germline CDR1 and CDR2 sequences are SGHNT and YENEEA.

The rearrangement uses TRBV5-1 and TRBJ2-7, with 7 bases lining up with TRBD2. This CDR3 has 14 amino acids. The V gene's germline CDR1 is SGHRS and CDR2 YFSETQ. With 2 bases clipped from V and 6 bases from J, the junction kept 8 bases outside the gene matches. CDR3 DNA sequence: TGCGCCAGCAGCTTATCAGCGGGGTTATCCGAGCAGTACTTC. It translates to CASSLSAGLSEQYF.

The chain joins TRBV5-5 to TRBJ2-1, with D unclear. Germline loops: CDR1 SGHKS, CDR2 YYEKEE (reference sequence). There are 15 residues in the CDR3. V lost 0 bases and J lost 1, with 8 bases in between. Here the CDR3 DNA reads TGTGCCAGCAGCTTGGGCCCGGAATCCTACAATGAGCAGTTCTTC. Residues: CASSLGPESYNEQFF. Together with reference TRBV5-5 and TRBJ2-1, the CDR3 gives the full variable domain: DAGVTQSPTHLIKTRGQQVTLRCSPISGHKSVSWYQQVLGQGPQFIFQYYEKEERGRGNFPDRFSARQFPNYSSELNVNALLLGDSALYLCASSLGPESYNEQFFGPGTRLTVL.

V usage is TRBV5-1 and J usage is TRBJ1-2; tentative D call: TRBD1 (5 bases). This CDR3 spans 15 amino acids. The germline V and J ends were trimmed by 2 bases and 6 bases, with 17 bases remaining between them. Germline lookup yields CDR1 SGHRS and CDR2 YFSETQ. For the CDR3, the DNA is TGCGCCAGCAGCTTTGGAGGGGCGGAGAATCATGGCTACACCTTC. Its protein is CASSFGGAENHGYTF.

The gene calls are TRBV4-3 and TRBJ2-1, with D hard to call. Per germline, CDR1 LGHNA and CDR2 YSLEER. There are 13 residues in the CDR3. The V end lost 4 bases, the J end lost 4 bases, and 8 bases lay between the germline ends. The CDR3 is CASSPQTYNEQFF. Written as DNA, the CDR3 is TGCGCCAGCAGCCCCCAGACGTACAATGAGCAGTTCTTC.

This chain joins TRBV6-6 and TRBJ1-2, with a possible D match to TRBD1 (5 bases). Between the trimmed V and J ends, which lost 2 bases and 7 bases, there was a span of 14 bases. Germline V CDR1 and CDR2: MNHNY, SVGAGI (reference sequence). This CDR3 contains 14 residues. The CDR3 spells CASSYSGTTSGYTF. The CDR3 nucleotides read TGTGCCAGCAGTTACAGTGGGACTACGAGTGGCTACACCTTC.

The chain combines TRBV6-6 with TRBJ2-7, with D possibly matching TRBD1 (5 bases). V gave up 4 bases and J gave up 4 bases, with 8 bases separating them. The CDR3 has 12 amino acids. Germline V lookup: CDR1 MNHNY, CDR2 SVGAGI (reference sequence). CDR3 amino acids: CASSFQGYEQYF. CDR3 in DNA: TGTGCCAGCAGTTTCCAGGGTTACGAGCAGTACTTC.

The chain carries TRBV9 and TRBJ1-2, with unresolved D. Per the germline V gene, CDR1 is SGDLS and CDR2 is YYNGEE. V was trimmed by 0 bases and J by 9 bases, leaving 12 bases between them. The CDR3 loop spans 13 amino acids. The CDR3 nucleotides are TGTGCCAGCAGCGTAGGACCCCAAGCAAGCTACACCTTC. This gives the protein CASSVGPQASYTF.

The chain joins TRBV13 to TRBJ2-6; the D is unclear. Germline loops: CDR1 PRHDT, CDR2 FYEKMQ (reference sequence). The V end was cut by 2 bases, the J end by 1 base, with 0 bases between. The CDR3 runs to 13 residues. The CDR3, as DNA: TGTGCCAGCAGCTTATCTGGGGCCAACGTCCTGACTTTC. This gives the protein CASSLSGANVLTF.

The V call is TRBV5-4, the J call TRBJ2-7, with D unresolved. Germline V CDR1 and CDR2: SGHNT, YYREEE (reference sequence). V was cut by 4 bases and J by 1 base, with 6 bases left in between. This CDR3 is 12 amino acids long. The CDR3 region has the DNA TGTGCCAGCAGCATAACTTCCTACGAGCAGTACTTC. It yields the protein CASSITSYEQYF.

In its sample, this clone was seen once. V is TRBV5-5 and J is TRBJ2-7, with D perhaps TRBD1 or TRBD2 (5 bases each). Trimming removed 3 bases at V and 0 bases at J, with 10 bases between. The CDR3 has 14 residues. The germline CDR1 and CDR2 sequences are SGHKS and YYEKEE (reference sequence). Here the CDR3 reads CASSYRDGSYEQYF. In nucleotides, the CDR3 is TGTGCCAGCAGCTACCGGGACGGCTCCTACGAGCAGTACTTC.

The rearrangement uses TRBV10-3 and TRBJ2-7; TRBD1 agrees at 9 bases. V lost 5 bases to trimming and J lost 7 bases; unmatched junction nucleotides: 12. The germline V gene has CDR1 ENHRY and CDR2 SYGVKD. The CDR3 length is 15 residues. The CDR3: CAISFSGDRGGEQYF. In DNA, the CDR3 is TGTGCCATCAGTTTTTCCGGCGACAGGGGGGGAGAGCAGTACTTC.

CDR3 bases: TGTGCCAGCAGCCCGCCAGGGGCAGACTATGGCTACACCTTC. It translates to CASSPPGADYGYTF. V is TRBV9 and J is TRBJ1-2; the D gene is possibly TRBD1 (6 bases). The CDR3 sequence is 14 residues long. The V end was cut by 4 bases, the J end by 3 bases, with 13 bases between. Germline V CDR1 and CDR2: SGDLS, YYNGEE.

This chain joins TRBV11-3 and TRBJ2-7; D gene unclear. CDR1 and CDR2 from the germline V gene are SGHNT and YENEEA. V was trimmed by 5 bases and J by 5 bases, leaving 7 bases between them. CDR3 length equals 11 residues. The CDR3 sequence: CASSLRNEQYF. DNA for the CDR3: TGTGCCAGCAGCCTGCGTAACGAGCAGTACTTC.

The chain uses TRBV7-2 and TRBJ2-1, with TRBD1 as a possible D gene (6 bases). The CDR3 is 14 amino acids. V was trimmed by 0 bases and J by 6 bases, leaving 9 bases between them. The germline V gene has CDR1 SGHTA and CDR2 FQGNSA. CDR3: CASSLAQGSNEQFF. The DNA for the CDR3 is TGTGCCAGCAGCTTAGCACAGGGAAGCAATGAGCAGTTCTTC.